The entry that follows covers one TCR beta chain sequence. Antigen: not known. The entry originates in a study of T cells in Graves' hyperthyroidism and ophthalmopathy. Study results and limitations: Blood also contained most expanded thyroid clonotypes above 0.001. A 13 V-J model separated ophthalmopathy from stable hyperthyroidism.

RNA transcripts provided the source from which TCR beta CDR3 regions were amplified. TCR CDR3 regions were first amplified by RT-PCR with HTBI primers. One entry per CDR3 protein, called by TCRdb with MiXCR from the multiplex PCR reads. The profile shows hundreds of thousands of distinct CDR3 sequences, 38% of them singletons. The CDR3 has 12 amino acids. The ends were cut back, 9 bases at V and 2 bases at J, with 10 bases in the middle. The V gene's germline CDR1 is LNHDA and CDR2 SQIVND (reference sequence). The chain combines TRBV19 with TRBJ1-2; no definite D call. Sequenced material: blood. This clonotype originated in a man aged 18 to 29 with Graves' hyperthyroidism. CDR3 coding DNA: TGTGCCAGCACCGGATGGAACTATGGCTACACCTTC. Translation: CASTGWNYGYTF.